What follows are 27 T cell receptor beta chains derived from one specimen sequenced in a study of shared clonotypes between healthy human individuals. Profiled with immunoSEQ multiplex PCR; TCRdb holds only in-frame clones, not every one. This sample has approximately 2.1 million clones, with 85% to 95% found just once. Specimen: naive CD4+ T cells from PBMCs. Subset denoted: CD45RA+ positively selected. The receptors derive from a man younger than 30 in good health. Some clones in this sample may be carry-over from other donors' samples.

V is TRBV28 and J is TRBJ1-4, with D unresolved. From germline, CDR1 is MDHEN and CDR2 SYDVKM. Trimming cost V 5 bases and J 4 bases, with 17 bases left between them. The CDR3 contains 16 residues. CDR3 DNA: TGTGCCAGCAGTCTGCTGCCGGGCAGAGATAATGAAAAACTGTTTTTT. It codes for CASSLLPGRDNEKLFF. The full variable domain, with the rest looked up from reference TRBV28 and TRBJ1-4, is DVKVTQSSRYLVKRTGEKVFLECVQDMDHENMFWYRQDPGLGLRLIYFSYDVKMKEKGDIPEGYSVSREKKERFSLILESASTNQTSMYLCASSLLPGRDNEKLFFGSGTQLSVL.

This chain links TRBV2 with TRBJ2-7; D might be TRBD2 (6 bases). The CDR3 covers 15 residues. The V end was cut by 2 bases, the J end by 5 bases, with 16 bases between. The germline gives CDR1 SNHLY, CDR2 FYNNEI. DNA of the CDR3: TGTGCCAGCAGTGAAAGGCTAGCGAGGGGTAACGAGCAGTACTTC. This translates into CASSERLARGNEQYF.

The chain recombines TRBV5-1 with TRBJ2-2; 10 bases are shared with TRBD1. CDR1 and CDR2 from the germline V gene are SGHRS and YFSETQ. With 4 bases clipped from V and 6 bases from J, the junction kept 9 bases outside the gene matches. There are 16 residues in the CDR3. The CDR3 sequence is CASSERQGASAGELFF. In DNA, the CDR3 is TGCGCCAGCAGCGAGCGACAGGGGGCTTCCGCCGGGGAGCTGTTTTTT.

The chain joins TRBV5-1 to TRBJ2-2; D perhaps matches TRBD1 (6 bases). In germline, CDR1 is SGHRS, CDR2 YFSETQ. CDR3 length: 17 amino acids. V lost 4 bases and J lost 4, with 20 bases in between. In DNA, the CDR3 is TGCGCCAGCAGCATATACCGGGACACTCGAACCACCGGGGAGCTGTTTTTT. As protein: CASSIYRDTRTTGELFF.

V gene TRBV6-6 combines with J gene TRBJ1-1, with unresolved D. This CDR3 spans 14 amino acids. Trimming left V 0 bases short and J 5 bases short, with 10 bases between. Germline V gives CDR1 MNHNY, CDR2 SVGAGI (reference sequence). CDR3 loop: CASSYSLTSTEAFF. The CDR3 nucleotides are TGTGCCAGCAGTTACTCTCTTACCTCTACTGAAGCTTTCTTT.

V is TRBV15 and J is TRBJ1-2, with 7 nucleotides matching TRBD1. The CDR3 is made up of 13 amino acids. Germline CDR1 and CDR2: LNHNV and YYDKDF (reference sequence). The J segment lost 4 bases and the V segment lost 6 bases, leaving 5 bases of the junction unmatched. CDR3 protein: CATSIEGAYGYTF. Written as DNA, the CDR3 is TGTGCCACCAGTATTGAGGGGGCCTATGGCTACACCTTC.

The chain carries TRBV4-1 and TRBJ2-1, with a tentative D call TRBD2 (6 bases). V dropped 9 bases and J dropped 5 bases, with 14 bases sitting between them. CDR1 and CDR2 (germline): MGHRA, YSYEKL. CDR3 length: 13 amino acids. The CDR3 DNA sequence: TGCGCCAGTAAACCGGTAGCGGACAATGAGCAGTTCTTC. Translating it yields CASKPVADNEQFF.

The J gene is TRBJ1-3, the V gene TRBV18, with 9 bases aligning to TRBD1. CDR1 and CDR2 from the germline V gene are KGHSH and LQKENI. V shed 4 bases, J shed 2 bases, and the junction held 3 bases outside the gene matches. The CDR3 consists of 15 residues. This chain's CDR3 is CASSLRDRAGNTIYF. CDR3 coding DNA: TGTGCCAGCTCACTCCGGGACAGGGCTGGAAACACCATATATTTT.

This sequence joins TRBV19 and TRBJ2-1, with 8 bases fitting TRBD2. The CDR3 sequence is 18 residues long. Unmatched junction bases numbered 12, after V lost 3 bases and J lost 2 bases. CDR1 is LNHDA, CDR2 SQIVND, per germline (reference sequence). In DNA, the CDR3 is TGTGCCAGTAGTATGGTAGCAGTCCGGGAGGGCCCCTACAATGAGCAGTTCTTC. Amino acid sequence: CASSMVAVREGPYNEQFF. Using reference TRBV19 and TRBJ2-1 for the parts outside the CDR3, the full variable domain is DGGITQSPKYLFRKEGQNVTLSCEQNLNHDAMYWYRQDPGQGLRLIYYSQIVNDFQKGDIAEGYSVSREKKESFPLTVTSAQKNPTAFYLCASSMVAVREGPYNEQFFGPGTRLTVL.

The chain has TRBV19 and TRBJ1-5, with a weak D call TRBD1 (6 bases). The CDR3 is made up of 13 amino acids. V was trimmed by 6 bases and J by 6 bases, leaving 12 bases between them. Germline CDR1 is LNHDA and CDR2 is SQIVND (reference sequence). In DNA form, the CDR3 reads TGTGCCAGTAGCACGACGGGGGCTCAGCCCCAGCATTTT. This translates into CASSTTGAQPQHF.

This clone was seen more than once but under ten times. V gene TRBV5-1 combines with J gene TRBJ1-5, with D possibly matching TRBD1 (5 bases). Germline assignment: CDR1 SGHRS and CDR2 YFSETQ. The CDR3 has 14 amino acids. Trimming took off 5 bases at V and 5 bases at J, with 14 bases between the two ends. This chain's CDR3 is CASSFDSPDQPQHF. The DNA for the CDR3 is TGCGCCAGCAGTTTCGACAGTCCAGATCAGCCCCAGCATTTT.

The V and J genes are TRBV15 and TRBJ1-1, with TRBD1 matching over 7 bases. The junction had 6 bases not matched to a gene; V was cut back by 1 base and J by 4 bases. The CDR3 has 15 residues. In germline, CDR1 is LNHNV, CDR2 YYDKDF (reference sequence). The CDR3 bases are TGTGCCACCAGCAGAGTTCAGGGGGTGATCACTGAAGCTTTCTTT. It codes for CATSRVQGVITEAFF.

CDR3 amino acids: CASGGQLNSYEQYF. CDR3 DNA: TGTGCCAGCGGGGGACAACTCAACTCCTACGAGCAGTACTTC. The chain joins TRBV6-6 to TRBJ2-7, with TRBD1 as a possible D gene (6 bases). The V end was cut by 8 bases, the J end by 0 bases, with 14 bases between. The CDR3 runs to 14 residues. Germline V gives CDR1 MNHNY, CDR2 SVGAGI (reference sequence).

The chain links TRBV5-1 to TRBJ2-1, with 15 bases that match TRBD2. The CDR3 consists of 17 residues. Germline CDR1 and CDR2: SGHRS and YFSETQ. V was pared by 3 bases and J by 9 bases, with 10 bases of the junction left unmatched. The CDR3 protein is CASSSRTSGRAAGEQFF. The CDR3 DNA sequence: TGCGCCAGCAGCTCAAGGACTAGCGGGAGGGCCGCGGGTGAGCAGTTCTTC.

A word on this clone: Additional DNA sequences in this sample encode the identical CDR3. The chain is built from TRBV28 and TRBJ1-6; D is ambiguous. Germline V lookup: CDR1 MDHEN, CDR2 SYDVKM. There are 13 residues in the CDR3. Trimming shortened V by 6 bases and J by 2 bases, and 5 bases separated the two germline ends. In nucleotides, the CDR3 is TGTGCCAGCAGAAGCACCTATAATTCACCCCTCCACTTT. It encodes CASRSTYNSPLHF.

A note on this clone: This CDR3 is also generated by other DNA sequences in the sample. The gene calls are TRBV29-1 and TRBJ1-1; no clear D. The CDR3 contains 13 residues. The germline gives CDR1 SQVTM, CDR2 ANQGSEA. V was clipped by 4 bases and J by 0 bases, with 9 bases between them. The CDR3 DNA sequence: TGCAGCGTTGGGCAGTTACTGAACACTGAAGCTTTCTTT. It specifies CSVGQLLNTEAFF.

CDR3 loop: CASSQVFTSGGTYEQYF. Written as DNA, the CDR3 is TGCGCCAGCAGCCAAGTTTTTACTAGCGGGGGAACCTACGAGCAGTACTTC. This rearrangement joins TRBV4-1 to TRBJ2-7; 11 nucleotides align to TRBD2. The CDR3 sequence is 17 residues long. The germline CDR1 and CDR2 sequences are MGHRA and YSYEKL. Trimming took 1 base from V and 2 from J; bases not matched to a gene: 7.

The gene calls are TRBV4-2 and TRBJ2-7; 11 positions match TRBD1. CDR1 is LGHNA, CDR2 YNFKEQ, per germline. J gave up 5 bases and V 4 bases, and 10 bases lay outside the gene matches. The CDR3 consists of 16 residues. In nucleotides, the CDR3 is TGTGCCAGCAGCCTTTTGACCGGGACAGGGGGAAACGAGCAGTACTTC. Protein sequence: CASSLLTGTGGNEQYF.

The chain links TRBV11-2 to TRBJ1-1; perhaps TRBD1 as D (5 bases). The CDR3 sequence is 13 residues long. Germline CDR1 reads SGHAT; CDR2 reads FQNNGV. V was trimmed by 5 bases and J by 4 bases, leaving 11 bases between them. CDR3 coding DNA: TGTGCCAGCAGCCTATCCGGGGGCACTGAAGCTTTCTTT. As protein: CASSLSGGTEAFF. The full variable domain, rest sourced from reference TRBV11-2 and TRBJ1-1, is EAGVAQSPRYKIIEKRQSVAFWCNPISGHATLYWYQQILGQGPKLLIQFQNNGVVDDSQLPKDRFSAERLKGVDSTLKIQPAKLEDSAVYLCASSLSGGTEAFFGQGTRLTVV.

The chain links TRBV18 to TRBJ2-1, with no clear D. The CDR3 is 13 amino acids. Trimming removed 8 bases from V and 6 bases from J, with 14 bases in between. Germline CDR1 is KGHSH and CDR2 is LQKENI. For the CDR3, the DNA is TGTGCCAGCGCCGTCGGAGTGAGCAATGAGCAGTTCTTC. Translating gives CASAVGVSNEQFF.

V and J are TRBV18 and TRBJ2-2; D is uncertain. CDR3 size: 14 residues. The germline V gene has CDR1 KGHSH and CDR2 LQKENI. V lost 0 bases and J 6 bases, leaving 8 bases between the germline ends. CDR3 sequence reads: CASSPPQLAGELFF. CDR3 nucleotides: TGTGCCAGCTCACCACCACAGTTGGCCGGGGAGCTGTTTTTT.

The genes are TRBV29-1 and TRBJ1-1; TRBD1 aligns across 7 bases. J gave up 10 bases and V 1 base, and 9 bases lay outside the gene matches. CDR1 SQVTM and CDR2 ANQGSEA come from the germline V gene. The CDR3 covers 13 residues. CDR3 in DNA: TGCAGCGTTGAAGCTACAGGGGAAAGAAGAGCTTTCTTT. Protein product: CSVEATGERRAFF. Drawing the rest from reference TRBV29-1 and TRBJ1-1, the complete variable domain is SAVISQKPSRDICQRGTSLTIQCQVDSQVTMMFWYRQQPGQSLTLIATANQGSEATYESGFVIDKFPISRPNLTFSTLTVSNMSPEDSSIYLCSVEATGERRAFFGQGTRLTVV.

This chain links TRBV11-2 with TRBJ2-7; no clear D gene. Germline assignment: CDR1 SGHAT and CDR2 FQNNGV. The CDR3 contains 16 residues. V lost 2 bases and J lost 0, with 14 bases in between. Here the CDR3 DNA reads TGTGCCAGCAGCTTAATTCGGACGTTTAGCTCCTACGAGCAGTACTTC. Translated, it gives CASSLIRTFSSYEQYF.

The chain recombines TRBV7-9 with TRBJ2-2; 7 bases agree with TRBD1. Per the germline V gene, CDR1 is SEHNR and CDR2 is FQNEAQ (reference sequence). The CDR3 consists of 14 residues. The ends lost 3 bases at V and 6 bases at J; junction bases unmatched: 4. Written as DNA, the CDR3 is TGTGCCAGCAGCTTCGACAGGGATGCCGGGGAGCTGTTTTTT. Translating gives CASSFDRDAGELFF.

The count of this clone is one. The chain combines TRBV4-1 with TRBJ1-2; 9 bases are shared with TRBD1. From germline, CDR1 is MGHRA and CDR2 YSYEKL. V was pared by 1 base and J by 9 bases, with 21 bases of the junction left unmatched. CDR3 length: 19 residues. CDR3 loop: CASSQAWGDRVVTMNSYTF. CDR3 sequence (DNA): TGCGCCAGCAGCCAAGCTTGGGGGGACAGGGTAGTAACTATGAACAGCTACACCTTC.

The chain has TRBV5-1 and TRBJ2-7; weak D call: TRBD1 (5 bases). CDR3 length: 14 residues. V was trimmed by 4 bases and J by 0 bases, leaving 11 bases between them. Germline V gene sequence: CDR1 SGHRS, CDR2 YFSETQ. The CDR3 bases are TGCGCCAGCAGCCTGGACACGAGCTCCTACGAGCAGTACTTC. Translated, it gives CASSLDTSSYEQYF.

The V call is TRBV5-4, the J call TRBJ1-1; D gene ambiguous. The V end was cut by 5 bases, the J end by 1 base, with 9 bases between. The CDR3 is made up of 13 amino acids. Germline V CDR1 and CDR2: SGHNT, YYREEE (reference sequence). Here the CDR3 DNA reads TGTGCCAGCAGAACCGACACGAACACTGAAGCTTTCTTT. It yields the protein CASRTDTNTEAFF.